The next 18 T cell receptor beta chains were all read from a single sample in a study of T cell responses to AZD1222 COVID-19 vaccine. Data came from immunoSEQ multiplex PCR; TCRdb stores just in-frame clones and leaves some out. The sample holds about 92,000 clones, roughly 90% seen once. Specimen: peripheral blood, collected on day 0 of AZD1222 vaccination. Source of these receptors: an adult in good health.

This chain's CDR3 is CASSLTGLNEKLFF. CDR3 DNA sequence: TGCGCCAGCAGCTTAACAGGGCTTAATGAAAAACTGTTTTTT. The rearrangement links TRBV5-1 to TRBJ1-4; tentatively, D is TRBD1 (6 bases). Germline lookup yields CDR1 SGHRS and CDR2 YFSETQ. The CDR3 is made up of 14 amino acids. V was clipped by 2 bases and J by 4 bases, with 9 bases between them. Together with reference TRBV5-1 and TRBJ1-4, the CDR3 gives the full variable domain: KAGVTQTPRYLIKTRGQQVTLSCSPISGHRSVSWYQQTPGQGLQFLFEYFSETQRNKGNFPGRFSGRQFSNSRSEMNVSTLELGDSALYLCASSLTGLNEKLFFGSGTQLSVL.

The chain joins TRBV5-1 to TRBJ2-2; TRBD2 might be the D (6 bases). Germline V lookup: CDR1 SGHRS, CDR2 YFSETQ. The CDR3 is 13 amino acids. V lost 5 bases, J lost 5 bases, and 10 bases lay in between. CDR3 bases: TGCGCCAGCAGTTCCCTAGCGACCGGGGAGCTGTTTTTT. This encodes CASSSLATGELFF.

This clone occurred once. The chain has TRBV21-1 and TRBJ1-5; TRBD1, the table's D call, was not compared with the DNA. TRBV21-1 is labeled a pseudogene. The CDR3 is 17 residues long. CDR3 residues: CASSKEPRQGNNQPQHF. CDR3 bases: TGTGCCAGCAGCAAAGAGCCTAGACAGGGGAATAATCAGCCCCAGCATTTT.

J is TRBJ1-1 and V is TRBV19; D call uncertain. This CDR3 region has 12 residues. Trimming stripped 4 bases from V and 7 bases from J, with 10 bases between. Germline V gene data show CDR1 as LNHDA and CDR2 as SQIVND (reference sequence). DNA for the CDR3: TGTGCCAGTAGTACCCCGGTGGGTGAAGCTTTCTTT. Translation gives CASSTPVGEAFF. Drawing the rest from reference TRBV19 and TRBJ1-1, the complete variable domain is DGGITQSPKYLFRKEGQNVTLSCEQNLNHDAMYWYRQDPGQGLRLIYYSQIVNDFQKGDIAEGYSVSREKKESFPLTVTSAQKNPTAFYLCASSTPVGEAFFGQGTRLTVV.

V is TRBV30 and J is TRBJ1-4; a possible D gene is TRBD1 (6 bases). CDR1 is GTSNPN, CDR2 SVGIG, per germline (reference sequence). This CDR3 region has 15 residues. V shed 0 bases and J shed 6 bases, with 14 bases lying between them. CDR3 loop: CAWSVQTGRYEKLFF. CDR3 DNA sequence: TGTGCCTGGAGTGTACAAACAGGGCGATATGAAAAACTGTTTTTT.

This sequence joins TRBV7-6 and TRBJ1-3; the D is unclear. The germline V gene has CDR1 SGHVS and CDR2 FNYEAQ. There are 15 residues in the CDR3. Trimming stripped 5 bases from V and 1 base from J, with 12 bases between. CDR3 DNA: TGTGCCAGCAGCAAACCTCCGGGGTCTGGAAACACCATATATTTT. Its translation: CASSKPPGSGNTIYF. The full variable domain, rest sourced from reference TRBV7-6 and TRBJ1-3, is GAGVSQSPRYKVTKRGQDVALRCDPISGHVSLYWYRQALGQGPEFLTYFNYEAQQDKSGLPNDRFSAERPEGSISTLTIQRTEQRDSAMYRCASSKPPGSGNTIYFGEGSWLTVV.

J is TRBJ1-4 and V is TRBV19; 7 positions match TRBD1. Germline trimming cut 5 bases from V and 11 bases from J; bases unmatched to any gene: 11. The CDR3 contains 14 residues. Germline V CDR1 and CDR2: LNHDA, SQIVND (reference sequence). CDR3 sequence reads: CASSLRQGERKLFF. CDR3 coding DNA: TGTGCCAGTAGTCTCCGACAGGGAGAACGGAAACTGTTTTTT.

The chain recombines TRBV7-9 with TRBJ1-2; 7 nucleotides line up with TRBD1. Germline V gene data show CDR1 as SEHNR and CDR2 as FQNEAQ (reference sequence). The V segment lost 5 bases and the J segment 11 bases; nucleotides outside the gene matches: 8. This CDR3 is built from 12 residues. The chain's CDR3 is CASSAVQGRYTF. The CDR3 DNA reads as TGTGCCAGCAGCGCGGTACAGGGGAGGTACACCTTC.

J is TRBJ2-7 and V is TRBV19; 13 nucleotides align to TRBD2. This CDR3 has 17 residues. CDR1 and CDR2 from the germline V gene are LNHDA and SQIVND (reference sequence). V shed 5 bases, J shed 2 bases, and the junction held 9 bases outside the gene matches. The CDR3 bases are TGTGCCAGTAGTCCTCACCAGGGACTAGCGGGGACCTACGAGCAGTACTTC. It is translated as CASSPHQGLAGTYEQYF.

The V call is TRBV5-1, the J call TRBJ1-1, with 7 bases that match TRBD1. This CDR3 comprises 16 residues. The germline gives CDR1 SGHRS, CDR2 YFSETQ. The trim removed 3 bases at V and 2 bases at J, leaving 10 bases unmatched. The CDR3 sequence is CASSSTLTGRNTEAFF. CDR3 DNA: TGCGCCAGCAGCTCGACTTTGACAGGGCGTAACACTGAAGCTTTCTTT.

The chain has TRBV20-1 and TRBJ1-5; TRBD1 matches 8 bases. Germline loops: CDR1 DFQATT, CDR2 SNEGSKA (reference sequence). V shed 6 bases and J 7 bases; nucleotides not matched to a gene: 14. The CDR3 totals 15 residues. CDR3 in DNA: TGCAGTGCCAGTCGGTCAGGGGGCGATGCCCAGCCCCAGCATTTT. As protein: CSASRSGGDAQPQHF.

The chain couples TRBV28 to TRBJ2-1; TRBD2 matches at 9 bases. The CDR3 has 17 residues. The junction had 13 bases not matched to a gene; V was cut back by 5 bases and J by 5 bases. Germline V gives CDR1 MDHEN, CDR2 SYDVKM. CDR3 sequence reads: CASSPAPGLAIHNEQFF. Written as DNA, the CDR3 is TGTGCCAGCAGTCCAGCCCCGGGACTAGCTATTCACAATGAGCAGTTCTTC.

The gene calls are TRBV28 and TRBJ1-1, with 9 bases fitting TRBD1. The ends lost 5 bases at V and 6 bases at J; junction bases unmatched: 10. The length of the CDR3 is 15 residues. The germline gives CDR1 MDHEN, CDR2 SYDVKM. CDR3 amino acids: CASSTSGTGMSEAFF. CDR3 nucleotide sequence: TGTGCCAGCAGTACATCCGGGACAGGGATGTCTGAAGCTTTCTTT. Using reference TRBV28 and TRBJ1-1 for the parts outside the CDR3, the full variable domain is DVKVTQSSRYLVKRTGEKVFLECVQDMDHENMFWYRQDPGLGLRLIYFSYDVKMKEKGDIPEGYSVSREKKERFSLILESASTNQTSMYLCASSTSGTGMSEAFFGQGTRLTVV.

The rearrangement links TRBV18 to TRBJ1-4, with 7 bases matching TRBD1. The germline CDR1 and CDR2 sequences are KGHSH and LQKENI. The CDR3 totals 18 residues. J lost 0 bases, V lost 1 base, and 8 bases had no gene match. CDR3 DNA: TGTGCCAGCTCACCACAGCGACAGGGTTTCGCAACTAATGAAAAACTGTTTTTT. It specifies CASSPQRQGFATNEKLFF.

This clone occurred once. The chain is built from TRBV28 and TRBJ2-3, with 8 bases matching TRBD2. Trimming removed 6 bases from V and 1 base from J; junction bases left unmatched: 9. This CDR3 region has 16 residues. Germline V CDR1 and CDR2: MDHEN, SYDVKM. CDR3 in DNA: TGTGCCAGCAGATCCCATAGCGGGGCGCGCACAGATACGCAGTATTTT. Amino acid sequence: CASRSHSGARTDTQYF.

V usage is TRBV6-1 and J usage is TRBJ1-1; tentatively, D is TRBD1 (5 bases). V lost 3 bases and J 11 bases, leaving 10 bases between the germline ends. Germline assignment: CDR1 MNHNS and CDR2 SASEGT. The CDR3 extends over 11 amino acids. The CDR3 loop reads CASSEGGPAFF. Written as DNA, the CDR3 is TGTGCCAGCAGTGAGGGGGGTCCCGCTTTCTTT.

Comment on this clone: Mismatch with germline at one junction end may stem from a read error. The J gene is TRBJ2-5, the V gene TRBV19; a weak D match, TRBD2 (6 bases). There are 15 residues in the CDR3. The germline V gene has CDR1 LNHDA and CDR2 SQIVND (reference sequence). The CDR3 coding sequence is TGTGCCAGTAGTTTAGAGGGACTTTTCGGGGAGACCCAGTACTTC. Protein: CASSLEGLFGETQYF.

This chain joins TRBV28 and TRBJ2-7; 7 bases line up with TRBD1. V was pared by 2 bases and J by 2 bases, with 6 bases of the junction left unmatched. CDR3 length: 15 residues. Germline CDR1 is MDHEN and CDR2 is SYDVKM. The DNA for the CDR3 is TGTGCCAGCAGTTTAACAGGGGCCCCGACCTACGAGCAGTACTTC. This gives the protein CASSLTGAPTYEQYF.